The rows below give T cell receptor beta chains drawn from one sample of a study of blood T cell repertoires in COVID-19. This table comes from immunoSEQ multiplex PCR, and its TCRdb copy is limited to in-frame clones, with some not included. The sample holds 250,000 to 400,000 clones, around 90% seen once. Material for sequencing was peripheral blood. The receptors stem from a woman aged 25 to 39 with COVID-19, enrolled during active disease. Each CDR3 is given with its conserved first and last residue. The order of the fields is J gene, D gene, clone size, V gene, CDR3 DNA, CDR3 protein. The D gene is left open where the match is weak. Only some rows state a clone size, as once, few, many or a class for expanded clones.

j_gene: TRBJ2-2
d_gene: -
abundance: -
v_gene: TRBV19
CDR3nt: TGTGCCAGTAGTATAGTTGTCAGGGGCCAATACACCGGGGAGCTGTTTTTT
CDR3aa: CASSIVVRGQYTGELFF

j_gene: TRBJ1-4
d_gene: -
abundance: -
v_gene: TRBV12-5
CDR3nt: TGTGCTAGTGGTTTAAGCGGGGCGGCTGAAAAACTGTTTTTT
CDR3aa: CASGLSGAAEKLFF

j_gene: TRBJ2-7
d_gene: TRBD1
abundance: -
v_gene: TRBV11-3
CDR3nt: TGTGCCAGCAGTGGAGGACAGGTACCCTACGAGCAGTACTTC
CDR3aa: CASSGGQVPYEQYF

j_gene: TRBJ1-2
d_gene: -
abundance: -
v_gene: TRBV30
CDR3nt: TGTGCCTGGAGTGTCCAGCGAAACTATGGCTACACCTTC
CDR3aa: CAWSVQRNYGYTF

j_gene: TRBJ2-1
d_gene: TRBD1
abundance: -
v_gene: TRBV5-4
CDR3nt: TGTGCCAGCAGCTCTGGACAGGGGTACAATGAGCAGTTCTTC
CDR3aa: CASSSGQGYNEQFF

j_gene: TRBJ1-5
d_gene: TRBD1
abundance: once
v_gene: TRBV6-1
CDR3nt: TGTGCCAGCAGTGAAGGGCAGGGGGTAGGGCAGCCCCAGCATTTT
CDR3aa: CASSEGQGVGQPQHF

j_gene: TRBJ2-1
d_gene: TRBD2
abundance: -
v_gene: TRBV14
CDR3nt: TGTGCCAGCAGCCAAGGATTCGGGCTAGCGGGAGGGCCCCCGACTGAGCAGTTCTTC
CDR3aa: CASSQGFGLAGGPPTEQFF

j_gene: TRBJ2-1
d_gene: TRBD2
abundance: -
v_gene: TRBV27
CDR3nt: TGTGCCAGCAGTTTGCGGGAGGGCCGCGACAATGAGCAGTTCTTC
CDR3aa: CASSLREGRDNEQFF

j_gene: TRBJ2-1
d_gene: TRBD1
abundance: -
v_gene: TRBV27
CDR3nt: TGTGCCAGCAGTTTTACCCGCCTCCGGACAGGGGCCAATGAGCAGTTCTTC
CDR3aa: CASSFTRLRTGANEQFF

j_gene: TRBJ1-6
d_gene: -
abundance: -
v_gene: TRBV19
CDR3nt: TGTGCCAGTAGTCCGCGGCGGGACTTCCAGCCGGGGACCCTCCACTTT
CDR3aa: CASSPRRDFQPGTLHF

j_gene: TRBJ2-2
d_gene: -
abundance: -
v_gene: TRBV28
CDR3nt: TGTGCCAGCAGAACCGGGAGTTCGAACACCGGGAAGCTGTTTTTT
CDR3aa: CASRTGSSNTGKLFF

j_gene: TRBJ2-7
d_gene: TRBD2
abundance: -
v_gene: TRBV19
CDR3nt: TGTGCCAGTAGTACGACTAGCGGGAGGGGGAACTGGCAGTACTTC
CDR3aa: CASSTTSGRGNWQYF

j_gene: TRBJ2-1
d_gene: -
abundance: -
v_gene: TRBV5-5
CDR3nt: TGTGCCAGCAGCTTGTTAGTTTCGATTAGCGACTCCTACAATGAGCAGTTCTTC
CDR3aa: CASSLLVSISDSYNEQFF

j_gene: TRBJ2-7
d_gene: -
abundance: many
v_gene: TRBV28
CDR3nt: TGTGCCAGCAGTGCTAGGCTCGGGCTGCGGGCCTACGAGCAGTACTTC
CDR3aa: CASSARLGLRAYEQYF

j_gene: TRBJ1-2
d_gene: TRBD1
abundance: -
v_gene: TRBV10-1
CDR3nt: TGCGCCAGCAGTGAGTCCCAGGGGGTTTTTAACTATGGCTACACCTTC
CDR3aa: CASSESQGVFNYGYTF

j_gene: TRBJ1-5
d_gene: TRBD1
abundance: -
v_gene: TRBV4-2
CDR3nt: TGTGCCAGCAGCCAAGCGACAGGGGAGCGGAATCAGCCCCAGCATTTT
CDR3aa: CASSQATGERNQPQHF

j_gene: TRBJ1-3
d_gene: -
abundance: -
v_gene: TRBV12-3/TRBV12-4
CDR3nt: TGTGCCAGCAGTTTCGCCCAGGGAAACACCATATATTTT
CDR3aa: CASSFAQGNTIYF

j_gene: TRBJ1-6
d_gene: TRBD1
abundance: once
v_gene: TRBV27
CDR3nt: TGTGCCAGCAGTTTACTCTCAGGGGGCGATAATTCACCCCTCCACTTT
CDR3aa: CASSLLSGGDNSPLHF

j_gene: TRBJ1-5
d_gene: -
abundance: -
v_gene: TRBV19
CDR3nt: TGTGCCAGCGGTAGCAATCAGCCCCAGCATTTT
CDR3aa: CASGSNQPQHF